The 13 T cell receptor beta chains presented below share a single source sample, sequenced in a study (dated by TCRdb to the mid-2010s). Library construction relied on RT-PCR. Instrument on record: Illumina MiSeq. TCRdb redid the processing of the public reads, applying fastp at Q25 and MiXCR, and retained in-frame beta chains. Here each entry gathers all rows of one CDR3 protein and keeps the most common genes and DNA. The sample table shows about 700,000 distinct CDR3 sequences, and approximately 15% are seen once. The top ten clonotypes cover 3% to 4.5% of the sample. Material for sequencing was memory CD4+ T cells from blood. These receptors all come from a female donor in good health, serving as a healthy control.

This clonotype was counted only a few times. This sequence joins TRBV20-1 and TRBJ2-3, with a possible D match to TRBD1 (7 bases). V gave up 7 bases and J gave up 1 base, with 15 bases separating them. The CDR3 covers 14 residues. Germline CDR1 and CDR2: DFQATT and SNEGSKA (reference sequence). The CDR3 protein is CSVRQGGGTDTQYF. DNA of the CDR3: TGCAGTGTCCGACAGGGCGGGGGCACAGATACGCAGTATTTT.

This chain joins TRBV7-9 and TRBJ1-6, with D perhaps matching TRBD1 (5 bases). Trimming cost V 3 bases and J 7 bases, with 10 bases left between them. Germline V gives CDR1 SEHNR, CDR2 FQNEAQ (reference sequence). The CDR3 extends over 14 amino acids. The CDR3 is CASSFDSKNSPLHF. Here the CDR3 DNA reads TGTGCCAGCAGCTTCGACAGCAAGAATTCACCCCTCCACTTT.

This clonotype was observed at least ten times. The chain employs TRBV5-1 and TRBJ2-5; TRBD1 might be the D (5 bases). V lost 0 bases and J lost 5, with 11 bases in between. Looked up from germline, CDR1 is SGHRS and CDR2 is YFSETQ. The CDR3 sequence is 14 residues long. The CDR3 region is CASSLASAGETQYF. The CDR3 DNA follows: TGCGCCAGCAGCTTGGCTTCCGCAGGGGAGACCCAGTACTTC.

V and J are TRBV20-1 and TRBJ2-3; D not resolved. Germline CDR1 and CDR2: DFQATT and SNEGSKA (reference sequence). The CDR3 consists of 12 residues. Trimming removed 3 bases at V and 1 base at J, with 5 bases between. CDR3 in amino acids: CSASSRTDTQYF. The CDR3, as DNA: TGCAGTGCTAGCAGCCGCACAGATACGCAGTATTTT.

CDR3 sequence (DNA): TGTGCCAGCAGGGGACAGTCATTCGGAGCCAAAAACATTCAGTACTTC. Its translation: CASRGQSFGAKNIQYF. The chain is built from TRBV28 and TRBJ2-4; 7 nucleotides line up with TRBD1. Germline lookup yields CDR1 MDHEN and CDR2 SYDVKM. The CDR3 sequence is 16 residues long. With V trimmed by 6 bases and J by 0 bases, 8 bases remained unmatched.

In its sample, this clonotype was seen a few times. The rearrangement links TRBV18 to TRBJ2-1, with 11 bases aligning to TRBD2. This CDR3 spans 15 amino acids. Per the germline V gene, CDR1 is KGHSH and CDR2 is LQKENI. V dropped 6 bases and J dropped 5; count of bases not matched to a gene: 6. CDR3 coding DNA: TGTGCCAGCTCGCCGCTAGCGGGAGGCCACAATGAGCAGTTCTTC. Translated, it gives CASSPLAGGHNEQFF.

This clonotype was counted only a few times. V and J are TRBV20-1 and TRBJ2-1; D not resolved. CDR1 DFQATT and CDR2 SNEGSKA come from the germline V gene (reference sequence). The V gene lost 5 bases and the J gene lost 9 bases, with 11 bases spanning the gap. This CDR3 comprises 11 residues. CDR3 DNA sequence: TGCAGTGCTGGGGATGGGATTGAGCAGTTCTTC. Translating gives CSAGDGIEQFF.

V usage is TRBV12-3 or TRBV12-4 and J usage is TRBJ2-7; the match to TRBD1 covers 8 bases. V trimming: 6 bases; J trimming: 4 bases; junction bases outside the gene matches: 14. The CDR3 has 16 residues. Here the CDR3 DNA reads TGTGCCAGCAGCCCTAGGGCTCCCGGACAGGGATACGAGCAGTACTTC. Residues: CASSPRAPGQGYEQYF.

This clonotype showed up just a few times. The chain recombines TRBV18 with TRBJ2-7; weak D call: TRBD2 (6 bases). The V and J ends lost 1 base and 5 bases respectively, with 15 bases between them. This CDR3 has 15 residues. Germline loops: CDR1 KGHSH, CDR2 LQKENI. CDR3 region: CASSPRSPGGDEQYF. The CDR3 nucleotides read TGTGCCAGCTCACCACGTAGTCCTGGAGGGGACGAGCAGTACTTC.

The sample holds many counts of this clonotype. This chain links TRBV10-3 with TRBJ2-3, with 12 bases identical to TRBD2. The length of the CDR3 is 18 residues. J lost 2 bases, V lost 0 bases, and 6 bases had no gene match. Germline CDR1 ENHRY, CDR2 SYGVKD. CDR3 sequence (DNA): TGTGCCATCAGTGAGTCCGCGACTAGCGGGAGTTACACAGATACGCAGTATTTT. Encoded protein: CAISESATSGSYTDTQYF.

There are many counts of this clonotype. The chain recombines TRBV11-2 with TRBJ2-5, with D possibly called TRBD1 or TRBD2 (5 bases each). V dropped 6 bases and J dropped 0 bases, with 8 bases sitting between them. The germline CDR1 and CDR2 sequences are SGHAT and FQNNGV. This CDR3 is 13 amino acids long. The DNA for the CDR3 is TGTGCCAGCAGTGAGGGGTACCAAGAGACCCAGTACTTC. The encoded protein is CASSEGYQETQYF.

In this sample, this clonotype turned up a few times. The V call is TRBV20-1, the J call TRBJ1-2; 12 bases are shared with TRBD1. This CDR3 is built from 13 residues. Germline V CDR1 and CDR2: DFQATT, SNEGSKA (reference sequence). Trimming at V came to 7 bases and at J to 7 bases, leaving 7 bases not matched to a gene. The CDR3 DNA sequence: TGCAGTGGCGGGGGACAGGGGGCGGGTGGCTACACCTTC. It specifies CSGGGQGAGGYTF.

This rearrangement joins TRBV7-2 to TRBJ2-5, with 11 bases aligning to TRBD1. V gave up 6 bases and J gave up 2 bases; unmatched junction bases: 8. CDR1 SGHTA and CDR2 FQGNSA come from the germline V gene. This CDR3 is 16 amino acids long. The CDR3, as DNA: TGTGCCAGCAGGTTTACCCGGGACAGGGGGCAAGAGACCCAGTACTTC. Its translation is CASRFTRDRGQETQYF. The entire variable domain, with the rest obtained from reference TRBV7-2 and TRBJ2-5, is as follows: GAGVSQSPSNKVTEKGKDVELRCDPISGHTALYWYRQSLGQGLEFLIYFQGNSAPDKSGLPSDRFSAERTGGSVSTLTIQRTQQEDSAVYLCASRFTRDRGQETQYFGPGTRLLVL.